Listed here are 19 T cell receptor beta chains from one sample, sequenced in a study of tumor-infiltrating lymphocytes in oesophageal squamous cell carcinoma. A single record per CDR3 protein comes from TCRdb applying MiXCR to the PCR reads. Of 12,000 or so distinct CDR3 sequences detected, approximately 50% appear once; the ten largest clones hold 30% to 40%. Sequenced input: esophageal tumor tissue. The receptors here all came from a female donor with esophageal squamous cell carcinoma.

The chain couples TRBV7-3 to TRBJ2-1; tentatively, D is TRBD1 or TRBD2 (6 bases each). CDR3 length: 15 residues. Deletions cut 4 bases from V and 2 bases from J, with 12 bases between. CDR1 is SGHTA, CDR2 FQGTGA, per germline. The DNA of the CDR3 is TGTGCCAGCAGCTATAAAGGGGGGACCTACAATGAGCAGTTCTTC. Translation: CASSYKGGTYNEQFF. Full variable domain (remainder filled in from reference TRBV7-3 and TRBJ2-1): GAGVSQTPSNKVTEKGKYVELRCDPISGHTALYWYRQSLGQGPEFLIYFQGTGAADDSGLPNDRFFAVRPEGSVSTLKIQRTERGDSAVYLCASSYKGGTYNEQFFGPGTRLTVL.

A remark on this clonotype: A clone one base away is much larger, so this may be a read error. This chain joins TRBV20-1 and TRBJ2-7, with 13 bases fitting TRBD2. V shed 3 bases, J shed 7 bases, and the junction held 9 bases outside the gene matches. The CDR3 has 15 amino acids. Germline V gene data show CDR1 as DFQATT and CDR2 as SNEGSKA (reference sequence). The chain's CDR3 is CSARGTSGKVNEQYF. CDR3 in DNA: TGCAGTGCTAGGGGGACTAGCGGGAAGGTGAATGAGCAGTACTTC.

The rearrangement joins TRBV12-3 or TRBV12-4 to TRBJ2-3; a possible D gene is TRBD2 (5 bases). Trimming left V 6 bases short and J 1 base short, with 11 bases between. The CDR3 is 14 amino acids. The CDR3 nucleotides are TGTGCCAGCAGGAGCGGTTTCCGCACAGATACGCAGTATTTT. Translation: CASRSGFRTDTQYF.

With regard to this clonotype: This may arise from a read error, as a much more abundant clone is one base away. The chain joins TRBV7-3 to TRBJ2-7; D is ambiguous. The germline gives CDR1 SGHTA, CDR2 FQGTGA. Trimming took 0 bases from V and 7 from J, leaving 16 bases between them. CDR3 length: 15 residues. The CDR3 nucleotides read TGTGCCAGCAGCTTAACGTCTCAAGGCTACAATGAGCAGTACTTC. Translating it yields CASSLTSQGYNEQYF.

This clonotype was observed a single time. This likely comes from a read error, as the CDR3 has no conserved phenylalanine or tryptophan at its end. It is unclear where the CDR3 begins or ends on the DNA, so no DNA is shown, and the CDR3 is as TCRdb lists it. The chain combines TRBV7-2 with TRBJ2-6; whether TRBD2, the table's D call, matches the DNA was not checked. Germline loops: CDR1 SGHTA, CDR2 FQGNSA. Counting both end residues, the CDR3 totals 9 amino acids. The CDR3 protein is CASSLRTSG.

Of note for this clonotype: Given the absence of the conserved phenylalanine or tryptophan at the CDR3 end, a read error is likely. It is unclear where the CDR3 begins or ends on the DNA, so no DNA is shown, and the CDR3 is as TCRdb lists it. CDR3 loop: CASTGSSDQETQYFGS. The V call is TRBV12-3 or TRBV12-4, the J call TRBJ2-7; TRBD2, as called in the table, went unchecked against the DNA. The CDR3 totals 16 residues, both ends included.

By proportion, this clonotype is medium-sized. This sequence joins TRBV11-2 and TRBJ2-7, with unresolved D. V was shortened by 0 bases and J by 4 bases, with 13 bases between the two germline ends. The CDR3 is 15 amino acids. Per the germline V gene, CDR1 is SGHAT and CDR2 is FQNNGV. The CDR3 sequence is CASSLEWGPLYEQYF. In DNA form, the CDR3 reads TGTGCCAGCAGCTTAGAATGGGGTCCGCTATACGAGCAGTACTTC.

V is TRBV7-2 and J is TRBJ2-1; 7 bases agree with TRBD1. The assigned J gene may be wrong: the sequence end matches TRBJ2-7 better. CDR1 is SGHTA, CDR2 FQGNSA, per germline. This CDR3 has 14 residues. Here the CDR3 reads CASSLNRGPYEQYF. The CDR3, as DNA: TGTGCCAGCAGCTTAAACAGGGGCCCCTACGAGCAGTACTTC.

This sequence joins TRBV6-1 and TRBJ1-5; no clear D. CDR1 MNHNS and CDR2 SASEGT come from the germline V gene. The CDR3 sequence is 17 residues long. V shed 6 bases and J shed 0 bases, with 18 bases lying between them. For the CDR3, the DNA is TGTGCCAGCAGATCCGGGAGCGTGTCATATAGCAATCAGCCCCAGCATTTT. It specifies CASRSGSVSYSNQPQHF.

The chain carries TRBV7-6 and TRBJ1-4; D is unresolved. Trimming pared 2 bases from V and 7 bases from J, leaving 8 bases between. Germline CDR1 is SGHVS and CDR2 is FNYEAQ. The length of the CDR3 is 13 residues. CDR3 residues: CASSLTGVEKLFF. CDR3 bases: TGTGCCAGCAGCTTAACTGGGGTTGAAAAACTGTTTTTT.

This clonotype is medium-sized. The chain carries TRBV6-1 and TRBJ2-2; 10 bases align to TRBD2. V lost 7 bases, J lost 2 bases, and 13 bases stayed unmatched. The CDR3 has 18 residues. The germline gives CDR1 MNHNS, CDR2 SASEGT. CDR3 nucleotides: TGTGCCAGCATGTTCCGGTTTAGCGGGGGGTCCAACACCGGGGAGCTGTTTTTT. Encoded protein: CASMFRFSGGSNTGELFF.

This clonotype is classed as medium-sized. This sequence joins TRBV7-8 and TRBJ2-2; D perhaps matches TRBD2 (6 bases). Trimming took off 3 bases at V and 0 bases at J, with 14 bases between the two ends. The CDR3 length is 17 residues. Germline V gene lookup returns CDR1 SGHVS and CDR2 FQNEAQ. This CDR3 is CASSFYSGTSNTGELFF. The CDR3 DNA is TGTGCCAGCAGCTTCTACTCCGGGACTTCGAACACCGGGGAGCTGTTTTTT.

This chain links TRBV7-2 with TRBJ2-3; 9 nucleotides agree with TRBD1. The CDR3 is made up of 15 amino acids. J was trimmed by 11 bases and V by 4 bases; bases with no gene match: 13. Germline V gene lookup returns CDR1 SGHTA and CDR2 FQGNSA. The CDR3 region has the DNA TGTGCCAGCAGCTCCACGCCGGGACAGGGCTACGAGCAGTATTTT. This encodes CASSSTPGQGYEQYF.

This clonotype is deemed medium-sized (0.01 to 0.1%). The rearrangement links TRBV27 to TRBJ2-4; TRBD1 is a possible D gene (6 bases). The CDR3 loop spans 16 amino acids. Germline loops: CDR1 MNHEY, CDR2 SMNVEV (reference sequence). Trimming stripped 5 bases from V and 0 bases from J, with 14 bases between. CDR3 loop: CASSRQGRLAKNIQYF. The CDR3 DNA reads TGTGCCAGCAGTAGGCAGGGGCGTCTAGCCAAAAACATTCAGTACTTC.

The chain links TRBV7-6 to TRBJ2-5; 7 nucleotides line up with TRBD2. The germline V gene has CDR1 SGHVS and CDR2 FNYEAQ. V shed 0 bases and J 2 bases; nucleotides not matched to a gene: 3. The CDR3 is 15 residues long. CDR3 amino acids: CASSLAGRGQETQYF. CDR3 bases: TGTGCCAGCAGCTTAGCGGGGCGGGGGCAAGAGACCCAGTACTTC.

With respect to this clonotype: Since the CDR3 does not end with the conserved phenylalanine or tryptophan, this likely comes from a read error. The DNA is omitted, as the CDR3 cannot be located on it reliably, and the CDR3 follows TCRdb's listing. The chain uses TRBV6-1 and TRBJ2-1; the table gives TRBD2 as D, unverified against the DNA. The germline gives CDR1 MNHNS, CDR2 SASEGT. The CDR3 spans 15 residues, counting both ends. CDR3 loop: CASKQGGAYGYTFGS.

This clonotype was seen repeatedly, ten times or more. The rearrangement uses TRBV18 and TRBJ2-5; TRBD2 might be the D (6 bases). V lost 1 base, J lost 5 bases, and 14 bases lay in between. Germline loops: CDR1 KGHSH, CDR2 LQKENI. CDR3 length equals 15 residues. CDR3 sequence (DNA): TGTGCCAGCTCACCACGACTAGGGGCGGGTGAGACCCAGTACTTC. Translated: CASSPRLGAGETQYF.

This clonotype was seen at least ten times. The chain carries TRBV6-6 and TRBJ2-3; 10 bases match TRBD2. V trimming: 2 bases; J trimming: 4 bases; junction bases outside the gene matches: 6. Germline CDR1 is MNHNY and CDR2 is SVGAGI (reference sequence). This CDR3 has 16 amino acids. Here the CDR3 DNA reads TGTGCCAGCAGTTACCCCCAGCGGGAGGGCGCAGATACGCAGTATTTT. Translating gives CASSYPQREGADTQYF.

This clonotype has at least ten counts. The chain couples TRBV5-6 to TRBJ1-1; D not resolved. V lost 1 base and J lost 5, with 6 bases in between. This CDR3 spans 12 amino acids. Germline values: CDR1 SGHDT, CDR2 YYEEEE. CDR3 nucleotides: TGTGCCAGCAGCTTGCCGGGGACTGAAGCTTTCTTT. Its protein product is CASSLPGTEAFF. Looking up the rest from reference TRBV5-6 and TRBJ1-1 gives the full variable domain: DAGVTQSPTHLIKTRGQQVTLRCSPKSGHDTVSWYQQALGQGPQFIFQYYEEEERQRGNFPDRFSGHQFPNYSSELNVNALLLGDSALYLCASSLPGTEAFFGQGTRLTVV.